This paragraph covers one T cell receptor (beta chain) sequence. Its antigen is not identified. The data stem from a study of cytomegalovirus exposure and HLA in healthy donors. Overall study findings and caveats: The study found most TCR sequences rare, yet found some public TCRs in many donors.

13 Jbeta primers and 60 Vbeta primers were used for the PCR. Profiling relied on immunoSEQ multiplex PCR, and the TCRdb table lists in-frame clones only, not all of them. Here the sample spans fewer than 200,000 clones, roughly 82% being singletons. V was clipped by 0 bases and J by 2 bases; unmatched bases: 1. CDR1 is SGHNT and CDR2 is YYREEE in the germline V gene (reference sequence). The CDR3 is made up of 14 amino acids. The V call is TRBV5-4, the J call TRBJ2-5, with 7 bases lining up with TRBD2. The clonotype comes from a woman aged 45-59 years in good health and CMV-seropositive. Sequences were obtained from PBMCs. The CDR3 spells CASSLVGGQETQYF. Here the CDR3 DNA reads TGTGCCAGCAGCTTGGTGGGGGGGCAAGAGACCCAGTACTTC.